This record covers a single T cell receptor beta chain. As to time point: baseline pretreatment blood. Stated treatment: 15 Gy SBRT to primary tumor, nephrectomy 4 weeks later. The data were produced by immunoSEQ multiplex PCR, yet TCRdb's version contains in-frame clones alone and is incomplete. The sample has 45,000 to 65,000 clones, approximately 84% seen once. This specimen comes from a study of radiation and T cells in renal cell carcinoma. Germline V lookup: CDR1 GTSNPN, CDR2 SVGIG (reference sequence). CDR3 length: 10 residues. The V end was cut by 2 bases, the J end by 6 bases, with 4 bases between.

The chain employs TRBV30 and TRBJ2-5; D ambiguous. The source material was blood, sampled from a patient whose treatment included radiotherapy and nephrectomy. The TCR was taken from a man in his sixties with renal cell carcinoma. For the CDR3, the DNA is TGTGCCTGGAGTACGCAGACCCAGTACTTC. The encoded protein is CAWSTQTQYF.